The 29 T cell receptor beta chains given below trace back to one sample, sequenced in a study of persistence of HIV-infected CD4 T cells. The stimulus was an HIV-1 Gag 15-mer peptide pool, 0.8 to 1 ug/peptide/mL. Sorting selected CD4+ T cells upregulating both CD40 ligand and CD69. The immunoSEQ assay was version 4, run in survey mode. Sequencing was performed with immunoSEQ multiplex PCR; in TCRdb, only in-frame clones are kept and a portion is missing. The sample yields under 40,000 clones, roughly 71% seen once. These receptors have no identified antigens. The sequenced sample was CD4+ T cells sorted from PBMCs after approximately 20-hour stimulation, obtained from a patient who received antiretroviral therapy. These receptors came from an adult man with HIV who was CMV-seropositive.

The chain carries TRBV5-1 and TRBJ1-2; D gene uncertain. Germline values: CDR1 SGHRS, CDR2 YFSETQ. The ends were cut back, 1 base at V and 1 base at J, with 8 bases in the middle. This CDR3 has 14 residues. CDR3: CASSLNSVNYGYTF. The CDR3 nucleotides read TGCGCCAGCAGCTTGAACAGCGTTAACTATGGCTACACCTTC.

This chain joins TRBV12-3 or TRBV12-4 and TRBJ1-3, with D unresolved. The V end lost 2 bases, the J end lost 9 bases, and 11 bases lay between the germline ends. This CDR3 comprises 13 residues. The CDR3 here is CASSLKAGGTIYF. The CDR3 nucleotides read TGTGCCAGCAGTTTAAAGGCCGGCGGCACCATATATTTT.

This clone was found a few times. The rearrangement joins TRBV19 to TRBJ2-1; either TRBD1 or TRBD2 may supply D (5 bases each). Germline CDR1 LNHDA, CDR2 SQIVND (reference sequence). The CDR3 is 16 amino acids. Trimming shortened V by 5 bases and J by 4 bases, and 18 bases separated the two germline ends. CDR3 region: CASSGTGTRTYNEQFF. CDR3 sequence (DNA): TGTGCCAGTAGTGGCACCGGGACCCGGACATACAATGAGCAGTTCTTC.

The J gene is TRBJ2-7, the V gene TRBV2; unclear D gene. The CDR3 totals 13 residues. V shed 2 bases and J shed 8 bases, with 13 bases lying between them. Germline loops: CDR1 SNHLY, CDR2 FYNNEI. This CDR3 is CASSEQREGKQYF. The CDR3 nucleotides read TGTGCCAGCAGTGAACAAAGAGAAGGAAAGCAGTACTTC.

This clone has just a few counts. The J gene is TRBJ1-6, the V gene TRBV9; D is unclear. CDR1 and CDR2 (germline): SGDLS, YYNGEE. The CDR3 totals 15 residues. Trimming shortened V by 4 bases and J by 9 bases, and 17 bases separated the two germline ends. The CDR3 loop is CASSPQGSVSSPLHF. In nucleotides, the CDR3 is TGTGCCAGCAGCCCACAAGGCTCAGTGAGTTCACCCCTCCACTTT.

The chain carries TRBV9 and TRBJ1-1; 8 nucleotides agree with TRBD1. V dropped 4 bases and J dropped 1; count of bases not matched to a gene: 3. The V gene's germline CDR1 is SGDLS and CDR2 YYNGEE. The CDR3 is 14 amino acids. Here the CDR3 reads CASSMGQENTEAFF. The CDR3, as DNA: TGTGCCAGCAGCATGGGACAGGAGAACACTGAAGCTTTCTTT.

The genes are TRBV19 and TRBJ2-1, with 7 bases lining up with TRBD2. Germline CDR1 is LNHDA and CDR2 is SQIVND (reference sequence). The CDR3 has 14 amino acids. V trimming: 3 bases; J trimming: 9 bases; junction bases outside the gene matches: 8. In DNA form, the CDR3 reads TGTGCCAGTAGTATCCGGGCGGCTAGCGGTGAGCAGTTCTTC. This translates into CASSIRAASGEQFF.

The rearrangement joins TRBV7-2 to TRBJ2-7; 7 nucleotides agree with TRBD2. The CDR3 has 16 amino acids. The V segment lost 4 bases and the J segment 4 bases; nucleotides outside the gene matches: 13. The germline gives CDR1 SGHTA, CDR2 FQGNSA. The CDR3 here is CASSSGGWGGGYEQYF. In nucleotides, the CDR3 is TGTGCCAGCAGCTCAGGTGGATGGGGGGGTGGTTACGAGCAGTACTTC.

This chain connects TRBV2 to TRBJ1-2; TRBD1 is a possible D gene (5 bases). The ends were cut back, 6 bases at V and 4 bases at J, with 18 bases in the middle. CDR3 size: 15 residues. Germline V lookup: CDR1 SNHLY, CDR2 FYNNEI. The CDR3 sequence: CASRHHTTDSYGYTF. The CDR3, as DNA: TGTGCCAGCAGACATCATACGACAGATAGCTATGGCTACACCTTC.

The sample holds a few counts of this clone. The chain joins TRBV6-1 to TRBJ2-2; 8 nucleotides agree with TRBD1. Germline V gives CDR1 MNHNS, CDR2 SASEGT. The length of the CDR3 is 15 residues. Trimming cost V 6 bases and J 2 bases; bases outside gene matches: 5. CDR3 residues: CASSTGQANTGELFF. CDR3 in DNA: TGTGCCAGCAGCACGGGACAGGCTAACACCGGGGAGCTGTTTTTT.

J is TRBJ2-3 and V is TRBV5-1, with 9 bases that match TRBD1. CDR3 length: 16 amino acids. The V gene end was trimmed by 3 bases and the J gene end by 7 bases; junction bases not matched to a gene: 12. Germline CDR1 and CDR2: SGHRS and YFSETQ. The CDR3 coding sequence is TGCGCCAGCAGCTACGAACTACAGGGGGCAAGTTATACGCAGTATTTT. This codes for CASSYELQGASYTQYF. Full variable domain (remainder filled in from reference TRBV5-1 and TRBJ2-3): KAGVTQTPRYLIKTRGQQVTLSCSPISGHRSVSWYQQTPGQGLQFLFEYFSETQRNKGNFPGRFSGRQFSNSRSEMNVSTLELGDSALYLCASSYELQGASYTQYFGPGTRLTVL.

This rearrangement joins TRBV19 to TRBJ1-1, with a weak D call TRBD1 (5 bases). Germline-derived CDR1 and CDR2 are LNHDA and SQIVND (reference sequence). V lost 4 bases to trimming and J lost 6 bases, with 15 bases between them. The CDR3 contains 14 residues. DNA of the CDR3: TGTGCCAGTAGTACAGGGTCCCAGGTTGCTGAAGCTTTCTTT. Translated, it gives CASSTGSQVAEAFF.

This clone occurred once. The V call is TRBV27, the J call TRBJ1-1; maybe TRBD1 (5 bases). Trimming removed 5 bases from V and 11 bases from J, with 24 bases in between. The CDR3 covers 15 residues. CDR1 and CDR2 from the germline V gene are MNHEY and SMNVEV (reference sequence). The DNA for the CDR3 is TGTGCCAGCAGTACATTTGGGGCAGGCAACAATCCGGCTTTCTTT. Translation: CASSTFGAGNNPAFF.

The V call is TRBV2, the J call TRBJ2-2, with D perhaps matching TRBD2 (5 bases). V was shortened by 0 bases and J by 6 bases, with 8 bases between the two germline ends. Germline V gene sequence: CDR1 SNHLY, CDR2 FYNNEI. CDR3 length: 14 amino acids. The CDR3 loop reads CASSEATSPGELFF. The DNA for the CDR3 is TGTGCCAGCAGTGAAGCCACTAGTCCCGGGGAGCTGTTTTTT. Complete variable domain (other parts from reference TRBV2 and TRBJ2-2): EPEVTQTPSHQVTQMGQEVILRCVPISNHLYFYWYRQILGQKVEFLVSFYNNEISEKSEIFDDQFSVERPDGSNFTLKIRSTKLEDSAMYFCASSEATSPGELFFGEGSRLTVL.

The chain recombines TRBV11-2 with TRBJ2-5; D possibly corresponds to TRBD2 (6 bases). The V end lost 5 bases, the J end lost 2 bases, and 12 bases lay between the germline ends. The CDR3 runs to 14 residues. The germline V gene encodes CDR1 SGHAT and CDR2 FQNNGV. The CDR3 spells CASSHGGFQETQYF. CDR3 bases: TGTGCCAGCAGCCACGGGGGATTTCAAGAGACCCAGTACTTC.

DNA for the CDR3: TGTGCCAGCAGCTTCTATACTGCTGGGGCCAACGTCCTGACTTTC. Protein product: CASSFYTAGANVLTF. The chain is built from TRBV7-9 and TRBJ2-6; no firm D call. There are 15 residues in the CDR3. The germline CDR1 and CDR2 sequences are SEHNR and FQNEAQ (reference sequence). Trimming cost V 3 bases and J 2 bases, with 8 bases left between them.

In this sample, this clone is medium-sized. The chain employs TRBV4-1 and TRBJ2-7; 7 bases agree with TRBD2. V was clipped by 2 bases and J by 0 bases; unmatched bases: 10. This CDR3 spans 17 amino acids. CDR1 is MGHRA and CDR2 is YSYEKL in the germline V gene. CDR3 sequence reads: CASSQSGGGSSSYEQYF. DNA of the CDR3: TGCGCCAGCAGCCAATCTGGCGGGGGTTCCAGCTCCTACGAGCAGTACTTC.

This clone is classed as medium-sized. This chain links TRBV4-1 with TRBJ1-1, with D tentatively TRBD1 (5 bases). The V gene's germline CDR1 is MGHRA and CDR2 YSYEKL. V lost 1 base to trimming and J lost 5 bases, with 11 bases between them. The CDR3 length is 14 residues. The CDR3 nucleotides are TGCGCCAGCAGCCAAGTGGGCAGGGATACTGAAGCTTTCTTT. This translates into CASSQVGRDTEAFF.

The chain is built from TRBV18 and TRBJ2-2; D remains unclear. V was clipped by 3 bases and J by 8 bases, with 13 bases between them. The length of the CDR3 is 14 residues. Germline-derived CDR1 and CDR2 are KGHSH and LQKENI. In DNA, the CDR3 is TGTGCCAGCTCACCGCCTCTTCTGGCGGGGGAGCTGTTTTTT. Its translation: CASSPPLLAGELFF. Supplemented by reference TRBV18 and TRBJ2-2, the full variable domain reads NAGVMQNPRHLVRRRGQEARLRCSPMKGHSHVYWYRQLPEEGLKFMVYLQKENIIDESGMPKERFSAEFPKEGPSILRIQQVVRGDSAAYFCASSPPLLAGELFFGEGSRLTVL.

This chain uses TRBV28 with TRBJ1-4; D is perhaps TRBD1 (5 bases). CDR1 is MDHEN, CDR2 SYDVKM, per germline. This CDR3 region has 15 residues. The V gene lost 6 bases and the J gene lost 3 bases, with 14 bases spanning the gap. In nucleotides, the CDR3 is TGTGCCAGCAGGCCGCAAGGGACCTCTAATGAAAAACTGTTTTTT. Residues: CASRPQGTSNEKLFF.

This chain joins TRBV2 and TRBJ2-5, with D possibly being TRBD2 (6 bases). Trimming stripped 6 bases from V and 2 bases from J, with 13 bases between. CDR3 length: 14 residues. The germline gives CDR1 SNHLY, CDR2 FYNNEI. Written as DNA, the CDR3 is TGTGCCAGCAGGCCGAGGGACTTACAAGAGACCCAGTACTTC. Protein: CASRPRDLQETQYF.

This sequence joins TRBV7-2 and TRBJ2-3; D gene ambiguous. V was cut by 2 bases and J by 2 bases, with 8 bases left in between. This CDR3 is 14 amino acids long. Germline V lookup: CDR1 SGHTA, CDR2 FQGNSA. CDR3 loop: CASSLTPSTDTQYF. DNA of the CDR3: TGTGCCAGCAGCTTAACTCCTTCCACAGATACGCAGTATTTT.

This clone was counted only a few times. This chain connects TRBV6-5 to TRBJ2-2, with D hard to call. Per the germline V gene, CDR1 is MNHEY and CDR2 is SVGAGI. The CDR3 totals 15 residues. Deletions cut 8 bases from V and 0 bases from J, with 13 bases between. The chain's CDR3 is CASPGHHTNTGELFF. CDR3 DNA: TGTGCCAGCCCTGGGCATCACACGAACACCGGGGAGCTGTTTTTT.

The chain employs TRBV7-8 and TRBJ1-1; D is possibly TRBD1 (6 bases). This CDR3 spans 14 amino acids. The V and J ends lost 5 bases and 1 base respectively, with 11 bases between them. Germline CDR1 reads SGHVS; CDR2 reads FQNEAQ. The CDR3 nucleotides are TGTGCCAGCAGCCTAGGACAGTCGAACACTGAAGCTTTCTTT. Encoded protein: CASSLGQSNTEAFF.

The chain employs TRBV28 and TRBJ1-1, with no clear D. Looked up from germline, CDR1 is MDHEN and CDR2 is SYDVKM. Trimming took off 7 bases at V and 1 base at J, with 13 bases between the two ends. The CDR3 is made up of 14 amino acids. This chain's CDR3 is CASTPLRRNTEAFF. Here the CDR3 DNA reads TGTGCCAGCACCCCTTTGCGGAGGAACACTGAAGCTTTCTTT.

The chain has TRBV29-1 and TRBJ1-2; the D is unclear. Germline lookup yields CDR1 SQVTM and CDR2 ANQGSEA. Trimming cost V 3 bases and J 0 bases, with 8 bases left between them. This CDR3 contains 13 residues. The CDR3: CSVDSIPNYGYTF. The CDR3 DNA follows: TGCAGCGTTGACTCAATTCCTAACTATGGCTACACCTTC.

The rearrangement links TRBV24-1 to TRBJ2-1; 8 nucleotides align to TRBD2. Per the germline V gene, CDR1 is KGHDR and CDR2 is SFDVKD. The V segment lost 3 bases and the J segment 2 bases; nucleotides outside the gene matches: 8. The length of the CDR3 is 17 residues. CDR3 protein: CATSDQRGSRAYNEQFF. The CDR3 DNA reads as TGTGCCACCAGTGATCAGCGGGGGTCGCGGGCCTACAATGAGCAGTTCTTC.

V usage is TRBV6-5 and J usage is TRBJ1-4, with 10 nucleotides matching TRBD1. Looked up from germline, CDR1 is MNHEY and CDR2 is SVGAGI. V was pared by 8 bases and J by 5 bases, with 8 bases of the junction left unmatched. The CDR3 spans 15 residues. The CDR3: CASDRGTGANEKLFF. CDR3 nucleotide sequence: TGTGCCAGCGACCGGGGGACAGGGGCCAATGAAAAACTGTTTTTT.

The chain employs TRBV15 and TRBJ2-4; 9 nucleotides agree with TRBD1. This CDR3 is built from 17 residues. Germline CDR1 LNHNV, CDR2 YYDKDF (reference sequence). V dropped 0 bases and J dropped 6; count of bases not matched to a gene: 9. CDR3 in amino acids: CATSREGFGQGRNIQYF. The DNA for the CDR3 is TGTGCCACCAGCAGAGAAGGTTTTGGACAGGGGAGAAACATTCAGTACTTC.